Shown below are 7 T cell receptor beta chains from a single sample sequenced in a study of cytomegalovirus exposure and HLA in healthy donors. The PCR made use of 60 Vbeta and 13 Jbeta primers. Clones were sequenced by immunoSEQ multiplex PCR, and TCRdb holds only the in-frame ones, with some missing. Here the sample spans around 100,000 clones, over 60% being singletons. Material for sequencing was PBMCs. Receptor source: a man aged 55 to 70 in good health and CMV-seropositive.

The chain is built from TRBV7-9 and TRBJ2-7, with 10 bases lining up with TRBD2. The length of the CDR3 is 15 residues. V was clipped by 2 bases and J by 5 bases; unmatched bases: 6. The V gene's germline CDR1 is SEHNR and CDR2 FQNEAQ (reference sequence). CDR3 nucleotide sequence: TGTGCCAGCAGCTTAAAGGCTAGCGGGGGCCACGAGCAGTACTTC. This gives the protein CASSLKASGGHEQYF.

The chain employs TRBV27 and TRBJ1-5; D not certain. Germline V gene lookup returns CDR1 MNHEY and CDR2 SMNVEV (reference sequence). V dropped 2 bases and J dropped 4 bases, with 6 bases sitting between them. This CDR3 contains 13 residues. The CDR3 coding sequence is TGTGCCAGCAGTTTAAGGGAGAATCAGCCCCAGCATTTT. Encoded protein: CASSLRENQPQHF.

This chain links TRBV30 with TRBJ2-7, with TRBD1 identical over 11 bases. The CDR3 runs 13 residues. V shed 5 bases, J shed 3 bases, and the junction held 3 bases outside the gene matches. In germline, CDR1 is GTSNPN, CDR2 SVGIG (reference sequence). CDR3: CAWSGTGGYEQYF. CDR3 sequence (DNA): TGTGCCTGGTCCGGGACAGGGGGCTACGAGCAGTACTTC.

The V and J genes are TRBV19 and TRBJ1-3; no clear D gene. The CDR3 has 15 residues. Germline values: CDR1 LNHDA, CDR2 SQIVND (reference sequence). The germline V and J ends were trimmed by 7 bases and 16 bases, with 29 bases remaining between them. As DNA, the CDR3 is TGTGCCAGTAACCACATACGGGCGAGGGAACCCCCGATGTATTTT. This sequence encodes CASNHIRAREPPMYF.

This chain joins TRBV7-8 and TRBJ1-3; D remains ambiguous. Germline assignment: CDR1 SGHVS and CDR2 FQNEAQ. V was shortened by 2 bases and J by 0 bases, with 8 bases between the two germline ends. This CDR3 region has 15 residues. CDR3: CASSLRWLSGNTIYF. CDR3 bases: TGTGCCAGCAGCTTAAGATGGCTCTCTGGAAACACCATATATTTT. The whole variable domain, remainder taken from reference TRBV7-8 and TRBJ1-3, is GAGVSQSPRYKVAKRGQDVALRCDPISGHVSLFWYQQALGQGPEFLTYFQNEAQLDKSGLPSDRFFAERPEGSVSTLKIQRTQQEDSAVYLCASSLRWLSGNTIYFGEGSWLTVV.

The rearrangement joins TRBV2 to TRBJ1-4, with 7 bases aligning to TRBD1. CDR3 length: 13 residues. From germline, CDR1 is SNHLY and CDR2 FYNNEI. The V segment lost 5 bases and the J segment 7 bases; nucleotides outside the gene matches: 4. The DNA for the CDR3 is TGTGCCAGCAGTCGGGACAGCGGTGAAAAACTGTTTTTT. Translated: CASSRDSGEKLFF.

The chain is built from TRBV28 and TRBJ1-4; TRBD1 is a possible D gene (5 bases). V was cut by 4 bases and J by 8 bases, with 17 bases left in between. This CDR3 spans 15 amino acids. Germline loops: CDR1 MDHEN, CDR2 SYDVKM. The CDR3 loop reads CASSSKVSAGEKLFF. CDR3 nucleotides: TGTGCCAGCAGTTCAAAGGTCTCCGCAGGGGAAAAACTGTTTTTT.